These 15 T cell receptor beta chains share one sample of origin, sequenced in a study of identifying expanded T cells in peripheral blood. Using immunoSEQ multiplex PCR, the repertoire was profiled, and TCRdb retains in-frame clones only, with some absent. The sample holds roughly 100,000 clones, around nine tenths seen once. The material sequenced was blood. These TCRs come from a person aged 18 to 75 in good health.

The gene calls are TRBV4-1 and TRBJ2-3; D ambiguous. This CDR3 region has 18 residues. V was cut by 1 base and J by 0 bases, with 17 bases left in between. Germline V lookup: CDR1 MGHRA, CDR2 YSYEKL. As DNA, the CDR3 is TGCGCCAGCAGCCAAGGCACTCCACGAGCAGCTAGCACAGATACGCAGTATTTT. As protein: CASSQGTPRAASTDTQYF.

The CDR3 sequence: CASSSRLAGGATGTDTQYF. The CDR3 DNA is TGTGCCAGCAGCAGTCGACTAGCGGGGGGCGCCACGGGCACAGATACGCAGTATTTT. This chain connects TRBV7-2 to TRBJ2-3; 13 bases are shared with TRBD2. This CDR3 is built from 19 residues. CDR1 and CDR2 from the germline V gene are SGHTA and FQGNSA. Germline trimming cut 5 bases from V and 1 base from J; bases unmatched to any gene: 12.

This chain connects TRBV10-2 to TRBJ2-7; the D is unclear. Looked up from germline, CDR1 is WSHSY and CDR2 is SAAADI. The CDR3 extends over 13 amino acids. Trimming removed 3 bases from V and 2 bases from J, with 8 bases in between. The CDR3 reads CASSDPFPYEQYF. DNA for the CDR3: TGCGCCAGCAGTGATCCGTTTCCCTACGAGCAGTACTTC.

V and J are TRBV18 and TRBJ1-5; D is undetermined. CDR3 length: 13 residues. Germline assignment: CDR1 KGHSH and CDR2 LQKENI. With 6 bases removed from V and 3 bases from J, the gap between germline ends came to 9 bases. The chain's CDR3 is CASSEIDNQPQHF. In DNA form, the CDR3 reads TGTGCCAGCTCGGAGATAGACAATCAGCCCCAGCATTTT.

V and J are TRBV18 and TRBJ1-1; TRBD1 matches at 10 bases. With V trimmed by 4 bases and J by 3 bases, 2 bases remained unmatched. The germline CDR1 and CDR2 sequences are KGHSH and LQKENI. The CDR3 is 14 residues long. The CDR3 region has the DNA TGTGCCAGCTCACGAGGACAGGGGGACACTGAAGCTTTCTTT. Protein product: CASSRGQGDTEAFF.

The chain couples TRBV6-5 to TRBJ2-7, with D tentatively TRBD2 (6 bases). V was cut by 0 bases and J by 2 bases, with 14 bases left in between. CDR1 MNHEY and CDR2 SVGAGI come from the germline V gene. There are 16 residues in the CDR3. In DNA form, the CDR3 reads TGTGCCAGCAGTTACTCAGCGGGTTACAAGACCTACGAGCAGTACTTC. Amino acids: CASSYSAGYKTYEQYF.

V and J are TRBV4-3 and TRBJ2-7, with 7 positions matching TRBD1. The CDR3 sequence is 15 residues long. V trimming: 2 bases; J trimming: 0 bases; junction bases outside the gene matches: 4. The germline V gene encodes CDR1 LGHNA and CDR2 YSLEER. The CDR3 DNA sequence: TGCGCCAGCAGCCAACTAGGGGACAGCTCCTACGAGCAGTACTTC. Translating gives CASSQLGDSSYEQYF.

The genes are TRBV6-5 and TRBJ2-7; a weak D match, TRBD1 (6 bases). The V gene's germline CDR1 is MNHEY and CDR2 SVGAGI. V was shortened by 5 bases and J by 1 base, with 15 bases between the two germline ends. This CDR3 contains 15 residues. DNA for the CDR3: TGTGCCAGCAGTACCCTGGACAGCCGTTCCTACGAGCAGTACTTC. Amino acid sequence: CASSTLDSRSYEQYF.

The CDR3 DNA sequence: TGTGCCAGCAGCTCGCCTGGGACTAGCGGGTTCTACAATGAGCAGTTCTTC. Amino acids: CASSSPGTSGFYNEQFF. The chain has TRBV7-9 and TRBJ2-1; the match to TRBD2 covers 12 bases. The CDR3 consists of 17 residues. Trimming took 4 bases from V and 3 from J; bases not matched to a gene: 7. Per germline, CDR1 SEHNR and CDR2 FQNEAQ (reference sequence). The variable domain in full, with the rest retrieved from reference TRBV7-9 and TRBJ2-1, is DTGVSQNPRHKITKRGQNVTFRCDPISEHNRLYWYRQTLGQGPEFLTYFQNEAQLEKSRLLSDRFSAERPKGSFSTLEIQRTEQGDSAMYLCASSSPGTSGFYNEQFFGPGTRLTVL.

The V and J genes are TRBV5-6 and TRBJ2-3, with D hard to call. V lost 4 bases to trimming and J lost 2 bases, with 11 bases between them. This CDR3 region has 14 residues. Germline V gene sequence: CDR1 SGHDT, CDR2 YYEEEE. The CDR3 is CASSPTLPTDTQYF. The CDR3 bases are TGTGCCAGCAGCCCCACGTTACCCACAGATACGCAGTATTTT.

The V call is TRBV29-1, the J call TRBJ1-4; possibly TRBD1 for D (6 bases). The V end lost 6 bases, the J end lost 5 bases, and 10 bases lay between the germline ends. Germline CDR1 SQVTM, CDR2 ANQGSEA. The CDR3 sequence is 12 residues long. CDR3 in DNA: TGCAGCGTCGGGGGCCCAAATGAAAAACTGTTTTTT. Translating it yields CSVGGPNEKLFF.

This chain uses TRBV2 with TRBJ2-7; 7 nucleotides align to TRBD2. The J segment lost 5 bases and the V segment lost 8 bases, leaving 6 bases of the junction unmatched. The germline CDR1 and CDR2 sequences are SNHLY and FYNNEI. The CDR3 runs to 12 residues. CDR3 in DNA: TGTGCCAGCCAACTAGCGAGCCACGAGCAGTACTTC. This translates into CASQLASHEQYF.

The V gene is TRBV28, the J gene TRBJ2-7; either TRBD1 or TRBD2 may fit D (5 bases each). V lost 6 bases to trimming and J lost 2 bases, with 14 bases between them. The CDR3 is made up of 14 amino acids. Germline-derived CDR1 and CDR2 are MDHEN and SYDVKM. In DNA, the CDR3 is TGTGCCAGCAGGGGGGTCGGGTCAACCTACGAGCAGTACTTC. Its translation: CASRGVGSTYEQYF.

This chain joins TRBV7-9 and TRBJ2-3; D call uncertain. This CDR3 region has 13 residues. Germline V lookup: CDR1 SEHNR, CDR2 FQNEAQ (reference sequence). Trimming cost V 7 bases and J 1 base, with 9 bases left between them. CDR3: CASTSSGTDTQYF. The DNA of the CDR3 is TGTGCCAGCACCTCTTCGGGCACAGATACGCAGTATTTT.

V gene TRBV9 combines with J gene TRBJ2-3; TRBD1 or TRBD2 may be the D gene (5 bases each). CDR3 length equals 16 residues. V was trimmed by 2 bases and J by 2 bases, leaving 15 bases between them. Per the germline V gene, CDR1 is SGDLS and CDR2 is YYNGEE. CDR3 sequence (DNA): TGTGCCAGCAGCGTCAGAGGGGACGGCGACACAGATACGCAGTATTTT. Protein: CASSVRGDGDTDTQYF.